This T cell receptor beta chain was captured by sequencing in a study of blood T cell repertoires in COVID-19. About the study: Samples representing acute and convalescent COVID-19 were sourced from the United States, Italy and Spain. In each case, the material was cDNA or gDNA derived from T cells, B-cell-depleted T cells, or PBMCs.

Germline loops: CDR1 SQVTM, CDR2 ANQGSEA. The CDR3 runs to 11 residues. V was shortened by 4 bases and J by 7 bases, with 8 bases between the two germline ends. In the source study's methods: Estimated nucleated cell counts came from reference gene primer amplification. This table comes from immunoSEQ multiplex PCR, and its TCRdb copy is limited to in-frame clones, with some not included. For V, J and clone size, that table is used; D and trimming come from the DNA. The data show about 170,000 clones, with over 80% seen just once and roughly 4.8% held by the top ten. The J gene is TRBJ2-1, the V gene TRBV29-1; a possible D gene is TRBD2 (5 bases). What was sequenced was peripheral blood. The clonotype comes from a woman between 50 and 59 years old with acute or convalescent COVID-19. CDR3 region: CSVARGNEQFF. CDR3 DNA sequence: TGCAGCGTTGCACGGGGAAATGAGCAGTTCTTC.